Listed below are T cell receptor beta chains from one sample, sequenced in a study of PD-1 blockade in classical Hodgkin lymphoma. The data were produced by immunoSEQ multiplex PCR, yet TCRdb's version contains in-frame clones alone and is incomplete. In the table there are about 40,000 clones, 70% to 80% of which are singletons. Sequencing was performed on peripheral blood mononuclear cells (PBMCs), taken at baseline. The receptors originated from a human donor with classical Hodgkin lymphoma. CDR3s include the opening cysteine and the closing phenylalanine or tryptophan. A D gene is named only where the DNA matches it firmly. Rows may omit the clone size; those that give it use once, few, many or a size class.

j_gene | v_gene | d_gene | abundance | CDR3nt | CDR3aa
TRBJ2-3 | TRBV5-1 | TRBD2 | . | TGCGCCAGCAGCTGGGGACTAGCCCCAGATACGCAGTATTTT | CASSWGLAPDTQYF
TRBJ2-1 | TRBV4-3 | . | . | TGCGCCAGCAGCCGCAGGGATAACTCCTACAATGAGCAGTTCTTC | CASSRRDNSYNEQFF
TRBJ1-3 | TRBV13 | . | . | TGTGCCAGCAGTCCAGGCCCGGGTACGGACACCATATATTTT | CASSPGPGTDTIYF
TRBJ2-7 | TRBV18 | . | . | TGTGCCAGCTCACCAAATGACTACGAGCAGTACTTC | CASSPNDYEQYF
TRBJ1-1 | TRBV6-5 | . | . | TGTGCCAGCAGACAAGGATGGAACACTGAAGCTTTCTTT | CASRQGWNTEAFF
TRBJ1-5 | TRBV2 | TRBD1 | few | TGTGCCAGCAGGGGGGACAGTATAGGCAATCAGCCCCAGCATTTT | CASRGDSIGNQPQHF
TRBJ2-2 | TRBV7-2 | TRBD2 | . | TGTGCCAGCAGCTTCGGACTAGCGGCCGGGGAGCTGTTTTTT | CASSFGLAAGELFF
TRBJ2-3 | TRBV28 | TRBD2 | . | TGTGCCAGCAGTTCGGTAGCGGGAGGCAGCACAGATACGCAGTATTTT | CASSSVAGGSTDTQYF
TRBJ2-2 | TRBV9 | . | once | TGTGCCAGCAGCGCCAGAATAGATCCAACCGGGGAGCTGTTTTTT | CASSARIDPTGELFF
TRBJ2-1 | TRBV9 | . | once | TGTGCCAGCAGCGTTCCGGGAACCCAGCAGTTCTTC | CASSVPGTQQFF
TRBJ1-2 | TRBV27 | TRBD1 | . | TGTGCCAGCAGTTTCGGGACAGATATCGACTATGGCTACACCTTC | CASSFGTDIDYGYTF
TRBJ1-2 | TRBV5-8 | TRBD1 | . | TGTGCCAGCAGCTTGTTAGGGACAGGGGAATTCTATGGCTACACCTTC | CASSLLGTGEFYGYTF
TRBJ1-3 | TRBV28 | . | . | TGTGCCAGCAGTCCACTTAGAAACACCATATATTTT | CASSPLRNTIYF
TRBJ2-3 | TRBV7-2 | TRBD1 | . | TGTGCCAGCAGCCCCGGGACAGGGGGGAAAGATACGCAGTATTTT | CASSPGTGGKDTQYF
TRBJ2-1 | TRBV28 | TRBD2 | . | TGTGCCAGCAGCTCCCCCCGGACTAGCGGCCCATGGGATGAGCAGTTCTTC | CASSSPRTSGPWDEQFF
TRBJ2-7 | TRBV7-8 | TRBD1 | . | TGTGCCAGCAGCCCTCACGTTGGACAGGGCCGGTACGAGCAATACTTC | CASSPHVGQGRYEQYF
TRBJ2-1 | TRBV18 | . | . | TGTGCCAGCTCACCTTTTTCCAGCCCGGGGGAGAATGAGCAGTTCTTC | CASSPFSSPGENEQFF
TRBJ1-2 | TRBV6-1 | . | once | TGTGCCAGCCGCCGGGGGCCGAATCTATATGGCTACACCTTC | CASRRGPNLYGYTF
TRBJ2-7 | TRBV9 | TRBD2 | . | TGTGCCAGCAGCCGCGCCGGACTAGCGGGCCACGAGCAGTACTTC | CASSRAGLAGHEQYF
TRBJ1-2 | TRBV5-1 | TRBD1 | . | TGCGCCAGCAGCTTGGTTTCCGGGACAGGTCTTTATGGCTACACCTTC | CASSLVSGTGLYGYTF
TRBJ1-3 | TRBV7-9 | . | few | TGTGCCAGCAGCCCCCTCGTTAGACCAGGAAACACCATATATTTT | CASSPLVRPGNTIYF
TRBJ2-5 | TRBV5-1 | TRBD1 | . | TGCGCCAGCAGCTTGGGGTACAGGGGAGAGACCCAGTACTTC | CASSLGYRGETQYF
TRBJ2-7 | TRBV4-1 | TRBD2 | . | TGCGCCAGCAGCCAGCGGCTCGGACTAGCGGAGTACGAGCAGTACTTC | CASSQRLGLAEYEQYF
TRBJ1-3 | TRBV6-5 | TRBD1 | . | TGTGCCAGCAGTTACTCTGAGGGGGCGGGGGGAAACACCATATATTTT | CASSYSEGAGGNTIYF
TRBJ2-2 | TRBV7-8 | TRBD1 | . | TGTGCCAGCAGCTTAGGACAGGGGGCCAACACCGGGGAGCTGTTTTTT | CASSLGQGANTGELFF
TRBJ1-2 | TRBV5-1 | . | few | TGCGCCAGCAGCTTGCGGGCAGACGATAACTATGGCTACACCTTC | CASSLRADDNYGYTF
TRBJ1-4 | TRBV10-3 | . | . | TGTGCCATCAGTGATGGCAGATCTAATGAAAAACTGTTTTTT | CAISDGRSNEKLFF